A single sample is the source of the 32 T cell receptor beta chains below, sequenced in a study of shared clonotypes between healthy human individuals. Generated by immunoSEQ multiplex PCR, the TCRdb table keeps only in-frame clones and is missing some. The table lists about 2.2 million clones, around 95% of them singletons. CD45RO negativity and positive selection for CCR7 defined naive CD8 cells, a population that excluded terminally differentiated effector memory CD45RA+ cells. The sample was naive CD8+ T cells from PBMCs. The receptor source for this set is a man aged 18 to 35 in good health. Some clones in this sample may be carry-over from other donors' samples.

The V and J genes are TRBV6-5 and TRBJ2-7, with D possibly called TRBD1 or TRBD2 (5 bases each). Trimming pared 8 bases from V and 2 bases from J, leaving 16 bases between. CDR3 length: 14 amino acids. Germline V CDR1 and CDR2: MNHEY, SVGAGI. CDR3 region: CASLGYEGTYEQYF. In DNA, the CDR3 is TGTGCCAGCTTGGGGTATGAGGGGACCTACGAGCAGTACTTC.

This chain joins TRBV19 and TRBJ1-5; TRBD1 matches at 9 bases. V gave up 3 bases and J gave up 5 bases; unmatched junction bases: 5. This CDR3 contains 15 residues. The V gene's germline CDR1 is LNHDA and CDR2 SQIVND (reference sequence). This chain's CDR3 is CASSITDRGYQPQHF. The CDR3 region has the DNA TGTGCCAGTAGTATCACAGACAGGGGGTATCAGCCCCAGCATTTT. The full variable domain, its missing parts supplied by reference TRBV19 and TRBJ1-5, is DGGITQSPKYLFRKEGQNVTLSCEQNLNHDAMYWYRQDPGQGLRLIYYSQIVNDFQKGDIAEGYSVSREKKESFPLTVTSAQKNPTAFYLCASSITDRGYQPQHFGDGTRLSIL.

The chain employs TRBV5-1 and TRBJ2-3; D unresolved. CDR1 and CDR2 from the germline V gene are SGHRS and YFSETQ. The CDR3 is 16 amino acids. Trimming took off 4 bases at V and 5 bases at J, with 20 bases between the two ends. The CDR3 reads CASSLGPDWRRDTQYF. DNA of the CDR3: TGCGCCAGCAGCCTAGGCCCCGACTGGCGTCGAGATACGCAGTATTTT.

The rearrangement joins TRBV28 to TRBJ1-2; D gene ambiguous. This CDR3 contains 12 residues. V shed 5 bases and J shed 8 bases, with 12 bases lying between them. Germline V gene sequence: CDR1 MDHEN, CDR2 SYDVKM. DNA of the CDR3: TGTGCCAGCAGTCCCGGGGAAGGGGGCTACACCTTC. Its translation is CASSPGEGGYTF.

This chain links TRBV6-1 with TRBJ2-7; 8 bases are shared with TRBD1. Germline values: CDR1 MNHNS, CDR2 SASEGT. The CDR3 sequence is 15 residues long. V lost 4 bases and J lost 1; bases outside the gene matches: 6. The CDR3 DNA is TGTGCCAGCAGTGCCCCAGACAGGGGATCCTACGAGCAGTACTTC. This codes for CASSAPDRGSYEQYF.

The rearrangement joins TRBV15 to TRBJ1-1; no clear D gene. V gave up 1 base and J gave up 4 bases, with 7 bases separating them. The CDR3 totals 13 residues. Germline CDR1 is LNHNV and CDR2 is YYDKDF (reference sequence). In DNA, the CDR3 is TGTGCCACCAGCAGAGCGGGGATCACTGAAGCTTTCTTT. Translated, it gives CATSRAGITEAFF.

This clone was seen only a few times. The rearrangement uses TRBV6-5 and TRBJ1-1; unclear D gene. V was cut by 5 bases and J by 4 bases, with 11 bases left in between. The germline V gene encodes CDR1 MNHEY and CDR2 SVGAGI. The CDR3 is made up of 13 amino acids. CDR3: CASSTPWGTEAFF. The CDR3 DNA reads as TGTGCCAGCAGTACTCCGTGGGGCACTGAAGCTTTCTTT.

CDR3 sequence reads: CASSFRDGSTDTQYF. DNA of the CDR3: TGTGCCAGCAGCTTCCGGGACGGAAGCACAGATACGCAGTATTTT. This rearrangement joins TRBV7-9 to TRBJ2-3; either TRBD1 or TRBD2 may supply D (5 bases each). The V gene lost 3 bases and the J gene lost 0 bases, with 10 bases spanning the gap. The germline CDR1 and CDR2 sequences are SEHNR and FQNEAQ (reference sequence). The CDR3 consists of 15 residues.

This clone occurred once. The J gene is TRBJ2-3, the V gene TRBV7-3, with 7 bases matching TRBD2. Germline loops: CDR1 SGHTA, CDR2 FQGTGA. J lost 2 bases, V lost 5 bases, and 10 bases had no gene match. The length of the CDR3 is 16 residues. The CDR3 spells CASSQHGEGLTDTQYF. CDR3 coding DNA: TGTGCCAGCAGCCAACACGGGGAGGGACTCACAGATACGCAGTATTTT.

This clone has just one count. The chain combines TRBV27 with TRBJ2-7, with TRBD2 identical over 8 bases. This CDR3 comprises 16 residues. After removal of 5 bases from V and 4 bases from J, the junction contained 13 bases not matched to a gene. Germline values: CDR1 MNHEY, CDR2 SMNVEV (reference sequence). The CDR3 protein is CASSPSSGPIGYEQYF. The CDR3 DNA is TGTGCCAGCAGTCCCTCTAGCGGGCCCATAGGGTACGAGCAGTACTTC.

This sequence joins TRBV29-1 and TRBJ1-1; the D is unclear. Germline V gene sequence: CDR1 SQVTM, CDR2 ANQGSEA. The CDR3 length is 13 residues. Trimming pared 5 bases from V and 0 bases from J, leaving 10 bases between. CDR3 amino acids: CSVRTAMNTEAFF. The CDR3 coding sequence is TGCAGCGTTCGCACGGCCATGAACACTGAAGCTTTCTTT.

The chain carries TRBV4-1 and TRBJ2-7; 13 bases align to TRBD2. V shed 4 bases and J 5 bases; nucleotides not matched to a gene: 5. The CDR3 is 15 residues long. Germline V gives CDR1 MGHRA, CDR2 YSYEKL. CDR3 region: CASSLRTSGRHEQYF. The CDR3 DNA follows: TGCGCCAGCAGCCTGCGGACTAGCGGGAGACACGAGCAGTACTTC.

V usage is TRBV5-1 and J usage is TRBJ2-1; tentative D call: TRBD1 (5 bases). The CDR3 sequence is 12 residues long. V was cut by 3 bases and J by 15 bases, with 16 bases left in between. In germline, CDR1 is SGHRS, CDR2 YFSETQ. This chain's CDR3 is CASSSDSLSLFF. In DNA, the CDR3 is TGCGCCAGCAGCTCTGACAGTTTATCCTTGTTCTTC.

The gene calls are TRBV4-3 and TRBJ2-7; 7 bases agree with TRBD1. Germline V lookup: CDR1 LGHNA, CDR2 YSLEER. J was trimmed by 1 base and V by 3 bases; bases with no gene match: 6. This CDR3 has 15 amino acids. CDR3 region: CASSHRQGVSYEQYF. DNA for the CDR3: TGCGCCAGCAGCCATCGACAGGGAGTTTCCTACGAGCAGTACTTC.

CDR3 coding DNA: TGCAGCGTTGACCCGGACAGGGTTTCCACTGAAGCTTTCTTT. Encoded protein: CSVDPDRVSTEAFF. The gene calls are TRBV29-1 and TRBJ1-1, with 8 bases fitting TRBD1. There are 14 residues in the CDR3. V trimming: 3 bases; J trimming: 4 bases; junction bases outside the gene matches: 7. Germline assignment: CDR1 SQVTM and CDR2 ANQGSEA.

CDR3 sequence: CASSVTYEQFF. The CDR3 nucleotides read TGTGCCAGCAGCGTGACCTATGAGCAGTTCTTC. The rearrangement joins TRBV11-3 to TRBJ2-1; D unresolved. CDR3 length equals 11 residues. From germline, CDR1 is SGHNT and CDR2 YENEEA. V shed 5 bases and J shed 8 bases, with 7 bases lying between them.

The chain uses TRBV7-3 and TRBJ2-7; D is possibly TRBD1 (5 bases). Germline assignment: CDR1 SGHTA and CDR2 FQGTGA. CDR3 length equals 16 residues. The ends were cut back, 4 bases at V and 0 bases at J, with 16 bases in the middle. The CDR3 loop reads CASSSLQTEISYEQYF. CDR3 DNA sequence: TGTGCCAGCAGCTCGCTTCAGACAGAAATCTCCTACGAGCAGTACTTC.

V is TRBV4-2 and J is TRBJ2-3, with TRBD2 matching 8 bases. CDR1 and CDR2 (germline): LGHNA, YNFKEQ. The V gene end was trimmed by 2 bases and the J gene end by 4 bases; junction bases not matched to a gene: 8. CDR3 length: 16 amino acids. The CDR3 reads CASSQPGLVHPDTQYF. The CDR3 nucleotides read TGTGCCAGCAGCCAACCGGGACTAGTTCATCCAGATACGCAGTATTTT.

V usage is TRBV7-6 and J usage is TRBJ2-1; D may correspond to TRBD1 or TRBD2 (5 bases each). V lost 5 bases, J lost 2 bases, and 13 bases lay in between. CDR1 and CDR2 (germline): SGHVS, FNYEAQ. The CDR3 length is 15 residues. The CDR3 DNA reads TGTGCCAGCAGCCCTACCGGGGCCACCTACAATGAGCAGTTCTTC. This gives the protein CASSPTGATYNEQFF.

This sequence joins TRBV19 and TRBJ2-1; TRBD1 matches 11 bases. Trimming at V came to 4 bases and at J to 6 bases, leaving 8 bases not matched to a gene. This CDR3 spans 16 amino acids. Germline CDR1 reads LNHDA; CDR2 reads SQIVND (reference sequence). The CDR3 coding sequence is TGTGCCAGTAGTAGGACAGGGGGCGCGTTAAGCAATGAGCAGTTCTTC. Protein: CASSRTGGALSNEQFF.

In regard to this clone: The same CDR3 can be traced to other DNA sequences in this sample. The V call is TRBV19, the J call TRBJ2-7; maybe TRBD1 (5 bases). Trimming cost V 3 bases and J 2 bases, with 11 bases left between them. The length of the CDR3 is 14 residues. In germline, CDR1 is LNHDA, CDR2 SQIVND (reference sequence). The CDR3 bases are TGTGCCAGTAGTATTGGTCCAGGGACCTACGAGCAGTACTTC. As protein: CASSIGPGTYEQYF.

The genes are TRBV13 and TRBJ2-1; D is perhaps TRBD2 (5 bases). V was clipped by 6 bases and J by 5 bases, with 8 bases between them. The V gene's germline CDR1 is PRHDT and CDR2 FYEKMQ (reference sequence). CDR3 length: 12 residues. CDR3 loop: CASRRENNEQFF. The DNA of the CDR3 is TGTGCCAGCAGAAGGGAGAACAATGAGCAGTTCTTC. The variable domain in full, completed from reference TRBV13 and TRBJ2-1, reads AAGVIQSPRHLIKEKRETATLKCYPIPRHDTVYWYQQGPGQDPQFLISFYEKMQSDKGSIPDRFSAQQFSDYHSELNMSSLELGDSALYFCASRRENNEQFFGPGTRLTVL.

This rearrangement joins TRBV18 to TRBJ2-5; D not certain. The germline V gene has CDR1 KGHSH and CDR2 LQKENI. Trimming pared 3 bases from V and 1 base from J, leaving 18 bases between. The CDR3 consists of 17 residues. In DNA, the CDR3 is TGTGCCAGCTCACCCTATCGCGGCAGCGAATCCCAAGAGACCCAGTACTTC. Translation gives CASSPYRGSESQETQYF.

The CDR3 is CASSSRDQETQYF. CDR3 bases: TGTGCCAGCAGTTCACGGGACCAAGAGACCCAGTACTTC. This rearrangement joins TRBV11-2 to TRBJ2-5; D gene unclear. Deletions cut 6 bases from V and 0 bases from J, with 8 bases between. This CDR3 comprises 13 residues. Germline V lookup: CDR1 SGHAT, CDR2 FQNNGV. Complete variable domain (other parts from reference TRBV11-2 and TRBJ2-5): EAGVAQSPRYKIIEKRQSVAFWCNPISGHATLYWYQQILGQGPKLLIQFQNNGVVDDSQLPKDRFSAERLKGVDSTLKIQPAKLEDSAVYLCASSSRDQETQYFGPGTRLLVL.

J is TRBJ2-5 and V is TRBV7-9; TRBD1 aligns across 10 bases. Germline V lookup: CDR1 SEHNR, CDR2 FQNEAQ (reference sequence). Germline trimming cut 5 bases from V and 6 bases from J; bases unmatched to any gene: 12. The length of the CDR3 is 16 residues. In nucleotides, the CDR3 is TGTGCCAGCAGCCACCCCTTAAGGGACAGGGGACAGACCCAGTACTTC. Its protein is CASSHPLRDRGQTQYF.

This sequence joins TRBV19 and TRBJ2-7; D could derive from TRBD1 or TRBD2 (5 bases each). CDR1 is LNHDA and CDR2 is SQIVND in the germline V gene (reference sequence). The CDR3 is 14 amino acids. Trimming cost V 6 bases and J 8 bases, with 20 bases left between them. The chain's CDR3 is CASRGRDGPYKQYF. CDR3 in DNA: TGTGCCAGTAGGGGTCGGGACGGGCCATATAAGCAGTACTTC.

CDR3 nucleotide sequence: TGTGCCAGCAGCTTAGCCACCTTCGAGCAGTACTTC. Its protein is CASSLATFEQYF. V is TRBV7-9 and J is TRBJ2-7, with D unresolved. This CDR3 comprises 12 residues. V was trimmed by 0 bases and J by 6 bases, leaving 6 bases between them. Germline CDR1 is SEHNR and CDR2 is FQNEAQ (reference sequence).

The V and J genes are TRBV11-3 and TRBJ2-1; D is ambiguous. CDR3 size: 16 residues. V was trimmed by 2 bases and J by 4 bases, leaving 15 bases between them. Germline V gene lookup returns CDR1 SGHNT and CDR2 YENEEA. CDR3 loop: CASSLHGARPYNEQFF. The DNA of the CDR3 is TGTGCCAGCAGCTTACACGGTGCTAGACCTTACAATGAGCAGTTCTTC.

This chain links TRBV7-9 with TRBJ2-7; no clear D gene. The CDR3 contains 12 residues. Deletions cut 2 bases from V and 6 bases from J, with 8 bases between. CDR1 and CDR2 (germline): SEHNR, FQNEAQ (reference sequence). Here the CDR3 reads CASSLPGLEQYF. The CDR3 bases are TGTGCCAGCAGCTTACCGGGCCTCGAGCAGTACTTC.

This rearrangement joins TRBV2 to TRBJ1-1, with D possibly TRBD1 on 6 matching bases. Trimming cost V 6 bases and J 2 bases, with 10 bases left between them. Germline CDR1 and CDR2: SNHLY and FYNNEI. The CDR3 consists of 13 residues. CDR3 protein: CASRHRVNTEAFF. Here the CDR3 DNA reads TGTGCCAGCAGGCACAGGGTAAACACTGAAGCTTTCTTT.

The chain joins TRBV13 to TRBJ1-3, with D tentatively TRBD1 (6 bases). Trimming left V 5 bases short and J 4 bases short, with 15 bases between. Germline CDR1 and CDR2: PRHDT and FYEKMQ (reference sequence). CDR3 length: 15 residues. DNA of the CDR3: TGTGCCAGCAGCCAACAAACAGGGTCCGGAAACACCATATATTTT. It specifies CASSQQTGSGNTIYF.

The V and J genes are TRBV27 and TRBJ1-2; weak D call: TRBD1 (6 bases). Germline-derived CDR1 and CDR2 are MNHEY and SMNVEV (reference sequence). V was trimmed by 2 bases and J by 6 bases, leaving 19 bases between them. The CDR3 consists of 16 residues. The CDR3 sequence is CASSLADRISVDGYTF. For the CDR3, the DNA is TGTGCCAGCAGTTTAGCCGACAGGATAAGCGTAGATGGCTACACCTTC.